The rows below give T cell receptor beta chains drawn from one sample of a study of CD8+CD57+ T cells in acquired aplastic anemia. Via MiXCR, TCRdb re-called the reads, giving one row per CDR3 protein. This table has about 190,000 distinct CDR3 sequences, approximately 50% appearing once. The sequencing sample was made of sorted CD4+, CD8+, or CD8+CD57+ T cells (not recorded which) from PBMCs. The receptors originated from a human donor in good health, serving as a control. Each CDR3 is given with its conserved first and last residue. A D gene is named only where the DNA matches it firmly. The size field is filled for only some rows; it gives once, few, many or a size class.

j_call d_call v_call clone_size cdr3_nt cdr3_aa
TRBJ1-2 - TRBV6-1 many TGTGCCAGCCGCACCAGGGGTAGCGGCTATGGCTACACCTTC CASRTRGSGYGYTF
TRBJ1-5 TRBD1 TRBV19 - TGTGCCAGTAGCCTAGGACAGGGACATAAACAGCCCCAGCATTTT CASSLGQGHKQPQHF
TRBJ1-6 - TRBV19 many TGTGCCAGATGCAGGGGAAATAGAGATTCACCTCTCCACTTT CARCRGNRDSPLHF
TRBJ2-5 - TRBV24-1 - TGTGCCACCAGTGATTCATCGACAGGCCAAGAGACCCAGTACTTC CATSDSSTGQETQYF
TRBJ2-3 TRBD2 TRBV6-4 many TGTGCCAGCAGTGCGGCGGGGGGGGCAGATACGCAGTATTTT CASSAAGGADTQYF
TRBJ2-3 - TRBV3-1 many TGTGCCAGCAGCCAGAGGGGCACAGATACGCAGTATTTT CASSQRGTDTQYF
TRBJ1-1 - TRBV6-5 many TGTGCCAGCAGTTACTCTTCCAGAGGGCGGACTGAAGCTTTCTTT CASSYSSRGRTEAFF
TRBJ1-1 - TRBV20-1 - TGCAGTGCCCAAACACAGGCGAACACTGAAGCTTTCTTT CSAQTQANTEAFF
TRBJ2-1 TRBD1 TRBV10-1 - TGCGCCAGCAGTGAGTCGGGACAGTACAATGAGCAGTTCTTC CASSESGQYNEQFF
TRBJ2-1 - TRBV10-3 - TGTGCCATCAGTGCGGGGCTAGGAGGGGGCAATGAGCAGTTCTTC CAISAGLGGGNEQFF
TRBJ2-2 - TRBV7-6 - TGTGCCAGCAGCAGACCCGGGGGGCACCTCGGGGAGCTGTTTTTT CASSRPGGHLGELFF
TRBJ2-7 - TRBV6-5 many TGTGCCAGCAGCCGTAAGGACAGCGCTGAACCCTACGAGCAGTACTTC CASSRKDSAEPYEQYF
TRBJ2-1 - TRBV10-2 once TGCGCCAGCACCGGTGGGGTTCCTGAGCAGTTCTTC CASTGGVPEQFF
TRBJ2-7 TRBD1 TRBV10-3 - TGTGCCATGGCGGTTTCTGGGACAGGGGGAGAGCAGTACTTC CAMAVSGTGGEQYF
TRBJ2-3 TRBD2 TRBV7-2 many TGTGCCAGCAGCTTAGGTCTAGCGGGGGCGGGAGATACGCAGTATTTT CASSLGLAGAGDTQYF
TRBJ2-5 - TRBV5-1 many TGCGCCAGCAGCCAAGGGGGGGCCCAAGAGACCCAGTACTTC CASSQGGAQETQYF
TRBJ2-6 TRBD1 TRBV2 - TGTGCCAGCAGACAGGGGTCCGGGGCCAACGTCCTGACTTTC CASRQGSGANVLTF
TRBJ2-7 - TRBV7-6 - TGTGCCAGCAGCCCGAACGCTTTGAGCTCCTACGAGCAGTACTTC CASSPNALSSYEQYF
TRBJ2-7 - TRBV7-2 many TGTGCCAGCAGCTTAGCAGTCAGGGACGCCGGCGAGCAGTACTTC CASSLAVRDAGEQYF
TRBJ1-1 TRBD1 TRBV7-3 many TGTGCCAGCAGCTTATGGGCAGGGGGCACTGAAGCTTTCTTT CASSLWAGGTEAFF
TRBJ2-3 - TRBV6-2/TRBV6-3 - TGTGCCAGCAGCGACAGGGATACGCAGTATTTT CASSDRDTQYF
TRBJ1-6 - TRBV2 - TGTGCCAGCAGTGTGGGGAATAATTCACCCCTCCACTTT CASSVGNNSPLHF
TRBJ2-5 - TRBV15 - TGTGCCACCAGCAGAGACCAAGAGACCCAGTACTTC CATSRDQETQYF
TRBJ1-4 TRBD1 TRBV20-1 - TGCAGTGCTCCGACAGGGAAACAACTGTTTTTT CSAPTGKQLFF
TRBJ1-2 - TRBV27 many TGTGCCAGCAGTTTAACCCGACAGTTAGCTAACTATGGCTACACCTTC CASSLTRQLANYGYTF
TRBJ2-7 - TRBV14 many TGTGCCAGCAGCCAAGAGGCTAGGGGTGGCTCCTACGAGCAGTACTTC CASSQEARGGSYEQYF
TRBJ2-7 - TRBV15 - TGTGCCACCAGCAGAGGGCTAGGAGGGTCCTACGAGCAGTACTTC CATSRGLGGSYEQYF
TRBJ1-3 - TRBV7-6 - TGTGCCAGCAGCTCTAAGGATGGGGTCCCCGGAAACACCATATATTTT CASSSKDGVPGNTIYF
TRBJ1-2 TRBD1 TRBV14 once TGTGCCAGCAGCCAGAGACAGGGGGCGATCAATGGCTACACCTTC CASSQRQGAINGYTF
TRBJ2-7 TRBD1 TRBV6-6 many TGTGCCAGCAGTTTGGAAGGACAGGGGGCTTTCGAGCAGTACTTC CASSLEGQGAFEQYF
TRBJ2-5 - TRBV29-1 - TGCAGCGGCGCACAGGGTACTGAGACCCAGTACTTC CSGAQGTETQYF
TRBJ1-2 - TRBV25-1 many TGTGCCAGCAGTGACCGGGACCCAGCTAACTATGGCTACACCTTC CASSDRDPANYGYTF
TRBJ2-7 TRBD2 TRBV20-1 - TGCAGTGCTAGAGCTAAGCGGGGGGTCCACGAGCAGTACTTC CSARAKRGVHEQYF
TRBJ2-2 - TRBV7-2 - TGTGCCAGCAGCCCTCGGAGGAACACCGGGGAGCTGTTTTTT CASSPRRNTGELFF
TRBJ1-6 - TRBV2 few TGTGCCAGCAGTGGGGGGACGGCGCATAATTCACCCCTCCACTTT CASSGGTAHNSPLHF
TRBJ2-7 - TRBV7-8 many TGTGCCAGCAGCTTAGGGACCCCCGCATCATACGAGCAGTACTTC CASSLGTPASYEQYF
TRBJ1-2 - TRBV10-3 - TGTGCCATCAGTGAGAGACAGGAGATTGGCTACACCTTC CAISERQEIGYTF